Described below is a single TCR beta chain sequence and its context. The germline CDR1 and CDR2 sequences are MGHRA and YSYEKL. The CDR3 consists of 21 residues. The junction had 21 bases not matched to a gene; V was cut back by 1 base and J by 4 bases. These data belong to a study of blood T cell repertoires in COVID-19. Participants came from about 23 US areas, aged roughly 18 to 95 years. In the original workflow: How many nucleated cells were present was estimated from reference gene primer amplification. Using immunoSEQ multiplex PCR, the repertoire was profiled, and TCRdb retains in-frame clones only, with some absent. That table supplies the V and J calls and clone size; D and trimming were determined from the DNA. Of roughly 450,000 clones detected, roughly 91% appear once; the ten largest clones hold approximately 0.55%.

This clonotype originated in a man between 18 and 29 years old who had recovered from COVID-19. The source material was PBMCs or T cells enriched from blood (not recorded which). This chain uses TRBV4-1 with TRBJ1-5, with 8 nucleotides matching TRBD1. CDR3 sequence: CASSQGFLVGTGPGPNQPQHF. Here the CDR3 DNA reads TGCGCCAGCAGCCAAGGTTTTTTGGTCGGGACAGGTCCGGGTCCGAATCAGCCCCAGCATTTT.